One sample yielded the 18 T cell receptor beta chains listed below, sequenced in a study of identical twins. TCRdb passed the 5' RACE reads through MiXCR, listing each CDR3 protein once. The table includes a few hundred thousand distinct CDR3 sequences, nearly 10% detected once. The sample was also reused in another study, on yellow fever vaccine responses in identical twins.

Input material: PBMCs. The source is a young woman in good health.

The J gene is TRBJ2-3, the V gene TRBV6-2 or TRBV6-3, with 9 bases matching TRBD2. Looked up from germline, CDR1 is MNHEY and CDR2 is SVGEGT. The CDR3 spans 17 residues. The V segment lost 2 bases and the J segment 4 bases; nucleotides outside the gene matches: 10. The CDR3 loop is CASSYIGPSGTPDTQYF. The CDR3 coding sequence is TGTGCCAGCAGTTACATCGGGCCTAGCGGGACCCCAGATACGCAGTATTTT.

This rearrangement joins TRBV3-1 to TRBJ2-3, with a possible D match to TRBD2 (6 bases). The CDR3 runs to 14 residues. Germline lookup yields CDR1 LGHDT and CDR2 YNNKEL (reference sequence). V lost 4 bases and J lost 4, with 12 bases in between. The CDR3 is CASSPLWGADTQYF. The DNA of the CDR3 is TGTGCCAGCAGCCCGCTATGGGGGGCAGATACGCAGTATTTT.

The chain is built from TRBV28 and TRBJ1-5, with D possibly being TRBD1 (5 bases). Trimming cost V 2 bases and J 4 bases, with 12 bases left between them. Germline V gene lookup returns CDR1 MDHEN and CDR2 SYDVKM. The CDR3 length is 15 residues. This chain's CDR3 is CASSLVGGGNQPQHF. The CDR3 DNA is TGTGCCAGCAGTTTAGTTGGGGGTGGGAATCAGCCCCAGCATTTT.

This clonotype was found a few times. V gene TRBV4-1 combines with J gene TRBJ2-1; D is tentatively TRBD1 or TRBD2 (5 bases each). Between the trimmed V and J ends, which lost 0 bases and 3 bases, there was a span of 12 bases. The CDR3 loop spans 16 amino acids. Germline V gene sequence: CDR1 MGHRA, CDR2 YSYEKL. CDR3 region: CASSQEEADNYNEQFF. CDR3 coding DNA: TGCGCCAGCAGCCAAGAAGAAGCGGACAACTACAATGAGCAGTTCTTC.

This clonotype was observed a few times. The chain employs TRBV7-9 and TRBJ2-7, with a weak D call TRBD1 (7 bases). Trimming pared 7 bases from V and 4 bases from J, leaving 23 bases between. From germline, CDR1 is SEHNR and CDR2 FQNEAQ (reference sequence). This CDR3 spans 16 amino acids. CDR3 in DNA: TGTGCCAGCACCTCGGGGGTCGGGACAGCGGAGTACGAGCAGTACTTC. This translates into CASTSGVGTAEYEQYF.

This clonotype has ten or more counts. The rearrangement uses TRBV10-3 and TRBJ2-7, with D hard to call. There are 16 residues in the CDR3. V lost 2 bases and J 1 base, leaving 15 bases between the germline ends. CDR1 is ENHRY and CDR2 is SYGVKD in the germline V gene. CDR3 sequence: CAISEPQDGGSYEQYF. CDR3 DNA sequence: TGTGCCATCAGTGAGCCCCAGGACGGCGGATCCTACGAGCAGTACTTC.

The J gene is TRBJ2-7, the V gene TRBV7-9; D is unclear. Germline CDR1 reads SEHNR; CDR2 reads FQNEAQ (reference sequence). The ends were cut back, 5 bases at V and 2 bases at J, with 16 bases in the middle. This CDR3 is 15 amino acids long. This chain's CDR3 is CASSPRSGRTYEQYF. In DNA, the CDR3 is TGTGCCAGCAGCCCGAGGTCTGGAAGGACCTACGAGCAGTACTTC.

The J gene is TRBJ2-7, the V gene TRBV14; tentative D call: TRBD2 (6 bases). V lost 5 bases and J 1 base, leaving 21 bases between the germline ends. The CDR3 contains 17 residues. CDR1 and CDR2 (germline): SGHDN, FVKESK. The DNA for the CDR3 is TGTGCCAGCAGCAAAAAACGGGGAGGTGGGATATCCTACGAGCAGTACTTC. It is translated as CASSKKRGGGISYEQYF.

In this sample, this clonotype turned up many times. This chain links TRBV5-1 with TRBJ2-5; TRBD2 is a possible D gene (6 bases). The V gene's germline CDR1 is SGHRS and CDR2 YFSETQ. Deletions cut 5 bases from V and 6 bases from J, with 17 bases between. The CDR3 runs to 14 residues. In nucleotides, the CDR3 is TGCGCCAGCAGACTGACGGGGGAAGGGAAGACCCAGTACTTC. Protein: CASRLTGEGKTQYF.

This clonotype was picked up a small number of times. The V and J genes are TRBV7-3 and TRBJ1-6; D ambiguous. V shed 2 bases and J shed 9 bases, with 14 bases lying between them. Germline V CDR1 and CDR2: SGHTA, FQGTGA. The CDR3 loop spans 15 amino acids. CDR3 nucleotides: TGTGCCAGCAGCTTAGAGGTGGCCCTGGGTTCACCCCTCCACTTT. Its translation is CASSLEVALGSPLHF.

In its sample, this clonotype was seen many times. The chain's CDR3 is CASSLPARGVNTGELFF. The CDR3 nucleotides are TGTGCCAGCAGCTTGCCCGCGAGGGGGGTGAACACCGGGGAGCTGTTTTTT. The chain uses TRBV7-2 and TRBJ2-2, with D possibly called TRBD1 or TRBD2 (6 bases each). Trimming removed 3 bases at V and 1 base at J, with 15 bases between. CDR1 is SGHTA, CDR2 FQGNSA, per germline. This CDR3 is 17 amino acids long. Supplemented by reference TRBV7-2 and TRBJ2-2, the full variable domain reads GAGVSQSPSNKVTEKGKDVELRCDPISGHTALYWYRQSLGQGLEFLIYFQGNSAPDKSGLPSDRFSAERTGGSVSTLTIQRTQQEDSAVYLCASSLPARGVNTGELFFGEGSRLTVL.

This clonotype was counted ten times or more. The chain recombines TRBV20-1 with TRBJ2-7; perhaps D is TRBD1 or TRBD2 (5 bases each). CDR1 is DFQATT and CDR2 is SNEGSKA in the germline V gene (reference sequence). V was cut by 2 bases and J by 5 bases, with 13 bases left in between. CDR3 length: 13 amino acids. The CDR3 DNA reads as TGCAGTGCTAGACCAGGGACGGTAAACGAGCAGTACTTC. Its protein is CSARPGTVNEQYF.

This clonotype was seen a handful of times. The DNA of the CDR3 is TGTGCCAGCAGCTCTTTATGGACTAGCGGGAGGCCCGATGAGCAGTTCTTC. It codes for CASSSLWTSGRPDEQFF. The chain links TRBV7-6 to TRBJ2-1, with TRBD2 identical over 14 bases. Trimming at V came to 4 bases and at J to 8 bases, leaving 10 bases not matched to a gene. The CDR3 length is 17 residues. CDR1 and CDR2 from the germline V gene are SGHVS and FNYEAQ.

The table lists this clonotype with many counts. CDR3 coding DNA: TGTGCCGTCAGGAGGAACAATGAGCAGTTCTTC. It specifies CAVRRNNEQFF. V is TRBV12-3 or TRBV12-4 and J is TRBJ2-1, with a tentative D call TRBD2 (5 bases). The CDR3 spans 11 residues. Trimming shortened V by 11 bases and J by 5 bases, and 10 bases separated the two germline ends.

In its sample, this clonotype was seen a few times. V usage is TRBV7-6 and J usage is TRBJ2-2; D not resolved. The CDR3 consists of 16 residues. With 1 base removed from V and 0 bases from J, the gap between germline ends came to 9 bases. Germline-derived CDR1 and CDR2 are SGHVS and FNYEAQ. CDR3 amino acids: CASSLERHANTGELFF. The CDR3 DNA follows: TGTGCCAGCAGCTTAGAACGGCACGCGAACACCGGGGAGCTGTTTTTT.

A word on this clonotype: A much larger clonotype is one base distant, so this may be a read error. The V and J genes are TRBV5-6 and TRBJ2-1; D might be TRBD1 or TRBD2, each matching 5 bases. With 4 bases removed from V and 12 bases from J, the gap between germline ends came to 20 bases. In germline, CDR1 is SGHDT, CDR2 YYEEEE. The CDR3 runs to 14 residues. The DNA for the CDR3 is TGTGCCAGCAGCCAAATCACCTTGGATGGGGGGCAGTTCTTC. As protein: CASSQITLDGGQFF. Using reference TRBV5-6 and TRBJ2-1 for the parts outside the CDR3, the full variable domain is DAGVTQSPTHLIKTRGQQVTLRCSPKSGHDTVSWYQQALGQGPQFIFQYYEEEERQRGNFPDRFSGHQFPNYSSELNVNALLLGDSALYLCASSQITLDGGQFFGPGTRLTVL.

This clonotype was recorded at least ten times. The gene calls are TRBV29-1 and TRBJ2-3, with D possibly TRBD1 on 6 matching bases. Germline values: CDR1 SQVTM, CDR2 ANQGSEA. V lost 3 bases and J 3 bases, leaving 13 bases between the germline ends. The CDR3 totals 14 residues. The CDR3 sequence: CSVDGTGLTDTQYF. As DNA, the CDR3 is TGCAGCGTTGACGGCACAGGGCTAACAGATACGCAGTATTTT.

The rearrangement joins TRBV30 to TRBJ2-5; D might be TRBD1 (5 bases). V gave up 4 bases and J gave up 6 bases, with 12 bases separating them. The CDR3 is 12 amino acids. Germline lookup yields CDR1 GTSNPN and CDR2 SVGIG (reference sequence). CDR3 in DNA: TGTGCCTGGAAGGTGGGGCCGAAGACCCAGTACTTC. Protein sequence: CAWKVGPKTQYF.